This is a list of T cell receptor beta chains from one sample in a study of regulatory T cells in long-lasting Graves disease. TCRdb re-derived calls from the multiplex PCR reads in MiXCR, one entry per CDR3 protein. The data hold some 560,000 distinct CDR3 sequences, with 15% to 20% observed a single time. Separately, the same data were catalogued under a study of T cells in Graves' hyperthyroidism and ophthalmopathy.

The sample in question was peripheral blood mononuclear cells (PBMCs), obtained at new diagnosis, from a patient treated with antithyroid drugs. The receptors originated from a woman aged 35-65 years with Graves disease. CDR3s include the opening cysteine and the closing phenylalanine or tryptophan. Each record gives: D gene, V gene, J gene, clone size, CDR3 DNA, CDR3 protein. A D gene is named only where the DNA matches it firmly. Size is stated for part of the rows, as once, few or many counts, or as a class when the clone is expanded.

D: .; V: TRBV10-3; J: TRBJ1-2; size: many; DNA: TGTGCCATCAGTGAGTCTTATTTCCGAGCTACCAACTATGGCTACACCTTC; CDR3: CAISESYFRATNYGYTF
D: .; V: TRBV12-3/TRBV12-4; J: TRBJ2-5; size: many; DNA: TGTGCCAGCAGTTTAACAGGGAGAATGTATCAAGAGACCCAGTACTTC; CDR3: CASSLTGRMYQETQYF
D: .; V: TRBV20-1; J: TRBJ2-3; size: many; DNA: TGCAGTGCTAGAGATCTCCCGAGTAAAAGCACAGATACGCAGTATTTT; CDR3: CSARDLPSKSTDTQYF
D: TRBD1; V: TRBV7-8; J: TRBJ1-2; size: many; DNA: TGTGCCAGCAAACGAACAGGGGCAGGGCAGGACTACACCTTC; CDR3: CASKRTGAGQDYTF
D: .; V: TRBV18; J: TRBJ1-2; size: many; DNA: TGTGCCAGCTCACCGTCGGGGGCTGGCTACACCTTC; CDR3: CASSPSGAGYTF
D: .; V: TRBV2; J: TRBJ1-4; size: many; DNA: TGTGCCAGCAGTGCCCTCGGACAGAGTGAAAAACTGTTTTTT; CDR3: CASSALGQSEKLFF
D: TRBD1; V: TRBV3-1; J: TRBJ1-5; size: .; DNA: TGTGCCAGTAAATCCGGGACAGGGGGAAATCAGCCCCAGCATTTT; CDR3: CASKSGTGGNQPQHF
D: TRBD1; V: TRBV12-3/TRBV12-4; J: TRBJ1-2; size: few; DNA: TGTGCCAGCAGTCTTGACAGGGCTGGCTGCACCTTC; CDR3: CASSLDRAGCTF
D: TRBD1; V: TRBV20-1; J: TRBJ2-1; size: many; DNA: TGCAGTGCTAGAGGAGACAGGGACCACAATGAGCAGTTCTTC; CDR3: CSARGDRDHNEQFF
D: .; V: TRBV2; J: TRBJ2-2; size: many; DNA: TGTGCCAGCAGAGGGCTGGGGGACACCGGGGAGCTGTTTTTT; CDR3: CASRGLGDTGELFF
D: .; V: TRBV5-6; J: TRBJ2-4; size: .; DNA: TGTGCCTGGGTGCCCAAAAACATTCAGTACTTC; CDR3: CAWVPKNIQYF
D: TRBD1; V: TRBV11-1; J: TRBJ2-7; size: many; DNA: TGTGCCAGCAGAGCAGGGGGCGTCGGTTCCTACGAGCAGTACTTC; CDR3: CASRAGGVGSYEQYF
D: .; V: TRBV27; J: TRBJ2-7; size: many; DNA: TGTGCCAGCAGTTCTACAGGGACGAGCAATTACGAGCAGTACTTC; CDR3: CASSSTGTSNYEQYF
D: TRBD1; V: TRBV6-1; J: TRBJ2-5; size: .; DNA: TGTGCCAGCAGCAGGGGGCTCGAGACCCAGTACTTC; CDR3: CASSRGLETQYF
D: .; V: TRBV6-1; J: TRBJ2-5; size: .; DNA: TGTGCCAGCAGGAGGGCGGGAGAGACCCAGTACTTC; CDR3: CASRRAGETQYF
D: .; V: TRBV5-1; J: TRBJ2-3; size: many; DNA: TGCGCCAGCAGCCGAGGGCAGGGTGATGATACGCAGTATTTT; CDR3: CASSRGQGDDTQYF
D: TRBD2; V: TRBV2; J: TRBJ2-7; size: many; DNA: TGTGCCAGCAGTTCCCCGGGACTAGGTCTCTACGAGCAGTACTTC; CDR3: CASSSPGLGLYEQYF
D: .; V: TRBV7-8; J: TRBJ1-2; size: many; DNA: TGTGCCAGCAGCTTAGTAGGGAAGCTCTATGGCTACACCTTC; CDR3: CASSLVGKLYGYTF
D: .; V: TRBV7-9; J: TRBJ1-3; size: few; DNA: TGTGCCAGCAGCTATGAGGCAGTCTCTGGAAACACCATATATTTT; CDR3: CASSYEAVSGNTIYF
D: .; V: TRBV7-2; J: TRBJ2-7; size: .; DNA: TGTGCCAGCAGCGCCCGGGTCCACCCCTACGAGCAGTACTTC; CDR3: CASSARVHPYEQYF
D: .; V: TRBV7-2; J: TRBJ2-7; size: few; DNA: TGTGCCAGCAGCCTCCCCCGGGGGCCCACTCGCGAGCAGTACTTC; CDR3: CASSLPRGPTREQYF
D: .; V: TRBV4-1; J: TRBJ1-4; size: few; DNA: TGCGCCAGCAGCCAAGATACTTTTGCAACTAATGAAAAACTGTTTTTT; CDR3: CASSQDTFATNEKLFF
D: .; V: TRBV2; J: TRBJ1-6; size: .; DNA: TGTGCCAGCCTATTACAGGTGATTAATTCACCCCTCCACTTT; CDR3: CASLLQVINSPLHF
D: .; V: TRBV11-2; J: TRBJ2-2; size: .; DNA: TGTGCCAGCAGCAAAGGGCCTCCCCCCGGGGAGCTGTTTTTT; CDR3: CASSKGPPPGELFF
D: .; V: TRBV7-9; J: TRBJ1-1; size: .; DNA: TGTGCCAGCAGCTTAGAACCCCGGGGCACTGAAGCTTTCTTT; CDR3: CASSLEPRGTEAFF
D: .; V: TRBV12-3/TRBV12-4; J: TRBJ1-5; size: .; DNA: TGTGCCAGCTGTCGGGAGGTCAATCAGCCCCAGCATTTT; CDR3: CASCREVNQPQHF
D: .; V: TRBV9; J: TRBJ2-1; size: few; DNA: TGTGCCAGCAGCGTAGGTCCTAGCACCTACAATGAGCAGTTCTTC; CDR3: CASSVGPSTYNEQFF
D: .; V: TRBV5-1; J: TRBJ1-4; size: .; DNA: TGCGCCAGCAGCCCGTCGGGGGGGGATAATGAAAAACTGTTTTTT; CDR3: CASSPSGGDNEKLFF
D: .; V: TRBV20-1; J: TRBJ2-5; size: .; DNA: TGCAGTGCTAGTGGGATTGGCGGGGGCCTTAAGACCCAGTACTTC; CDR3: CSASGIGGGLKTQYF
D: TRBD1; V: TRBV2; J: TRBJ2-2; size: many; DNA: TGTGCCAGCAGGCCCGGGACAGCCGGGGAGCTGTTTTTT; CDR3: CASRPGTAGELFF
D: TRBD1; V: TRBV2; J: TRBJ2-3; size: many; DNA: TGTGCCAGCAGACCCCCCGGGACAGGCTTAACAGATACGCAGTATTTT; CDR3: CASRPPGTGLTDTQYF
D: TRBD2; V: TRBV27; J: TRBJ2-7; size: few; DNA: TGTGCCAGCAGTTTAGAAGCGGGGGCCCTTTACGAGCAGTACTTC; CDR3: CASSLEAGALYEQYF
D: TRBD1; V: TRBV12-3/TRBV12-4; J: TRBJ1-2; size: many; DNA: TGTGCCAGCACCACAGGCGGCAGGGGGCAAGAGGGCTACACCTTC; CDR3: CASTTGGRGQEGYTF
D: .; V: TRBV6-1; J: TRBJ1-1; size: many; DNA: TGTGCCAGCAGTAATAACCGGGAGGAACAAGCTTTCTTT; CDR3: CASSNNREEQAFF
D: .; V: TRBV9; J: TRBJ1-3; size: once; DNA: TGTGCCAGCAGCGTAGTTGGCAGGGCGGACACCATATATTTT; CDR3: CASSVVGRADTIYF
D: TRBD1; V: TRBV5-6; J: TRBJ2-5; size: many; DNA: TGTGCCAGCAGTCGGACAGGTATTGAGGAGACCCAGTACTTC; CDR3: CASSRTGIEETQYF
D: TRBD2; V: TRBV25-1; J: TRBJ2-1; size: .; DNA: TGTGCCAGCCTAGCGGACTCCTACAATGAGCAGTTCTTC; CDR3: CASLADSYNEQFF
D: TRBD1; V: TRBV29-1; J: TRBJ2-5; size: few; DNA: TGCAGCGCTGCCTCCGGGACAGGGCGCCAAGAGACCCAGTACTTC; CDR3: CSAASGTGRQETQYF
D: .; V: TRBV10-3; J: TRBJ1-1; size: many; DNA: TGTGCCATCAGTCCTTTGGGCAGCTCTAACACTGAAGCTTTCTTT; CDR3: CAISPLGSSNTEAFF
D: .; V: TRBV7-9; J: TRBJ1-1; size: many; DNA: TGTGCCTCAGAGGGGGTAAGTTGGACTGAAGCTTTCTTT; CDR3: CASEGVSWTEAFF
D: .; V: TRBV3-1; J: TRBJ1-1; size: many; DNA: TGTGCCAGCAGCCAGGTCCAAAACACTGAAGCTTTCTTT; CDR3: CASSQVQNTEAFF
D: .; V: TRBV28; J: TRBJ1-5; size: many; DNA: TGTGCCAGCAGCTCCCCGGGGTTGAGCAATCAGCCCCAGCATTTT; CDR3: CASSSPGLSNQPQHF
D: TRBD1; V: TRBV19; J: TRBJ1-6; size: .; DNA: TGTGCCAGTAGTATACGAGCCAGGGGGAACCCGAATAATTCACCCCTCCACTTT; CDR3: CASSIRARGNPNNSPLHF
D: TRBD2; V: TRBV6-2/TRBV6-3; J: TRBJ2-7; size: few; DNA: TGTGCCAGCAGTTACTCGTTCCTAGCGGGGGCCTACGAGCAGTACTTC; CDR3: CASSYSFLAGAYEQYF
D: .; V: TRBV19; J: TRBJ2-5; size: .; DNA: TGTGCCAGTAGTATAGGAGGAGCGTTCGAGACCCAGTACTTC; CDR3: CASSIGGAFETQYF
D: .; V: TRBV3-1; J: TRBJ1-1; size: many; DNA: TGTGCCAGCAGACGGGCTTCGAACACTGAAGCTTTCTTT; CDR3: CASRRASNTEAFF
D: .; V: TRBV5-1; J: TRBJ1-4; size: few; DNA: TGCGCCAGCAGCCCCCGATATTTCGCAGGGATGGATGAAAAACTGTTTTTT; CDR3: CASSPRYFAGMDEKLFF